This passage covers 30 T cell receptor beta chains from one sample sequenced in a study of T cells in Graves' hyperthyroidism and ophthalmopathy. RNA transcripts were the template for amplifying TCR beta CDR3 regions. Carried out on the TCR CDR3, a first-round RT-PCR used the HTBI primer set. TCRdb reprocessed the multiplex PCR reads with MiXCR, giving one entry per CDR3 protein. This table holds under 400,000 distinct CDR3 sequences, roughly 13% found once. The sequenced sample was blood. Source of these receptors: a woman between 18 and 29 years old with Graves' hyperthyroidism.

This clonotype showed up many times. The chain has TRBV20-1 and TRBJ2-1; 9 bases match TRBD2. This CDR3 is 17 amino acids long. CDR1 is DFQATT, CDR2 SNEGSKA, per germline (reference sequence). After removal of 2 bases from V and 3 bases from J, the junction contained 11 bases not matched to a gene. This CDR3 is CSARLVAGGYGYNEQFF. CDR3 nucleotide sequence: TGCAGTGCTAGACTCGTGGCGGGAGGGTACGGCTACAATGAGCAGTTCTTC.

This clonotype was seen ten or more times. The chain recombines TRBV20-1 with TRBJ2-1, with 15 bases that match TRBD2. The CDR3 extends over 15 amino acids. Germline lookup yields CDR1 DFQATT and CDR2 SNEGSKA (reference sequence). V lost 7 bases and J lost 7; bases outside the gene matches: 8. This chain's CDR3 is CSVLTGTSGRNEQFF. DNA of the CDR3: TGCAGTGTCCTTACCGGGACTAGCGGGAGGAATGAGCAGTTCTTC.

This clonotype has ten or more counts. The chain joins TRBV12-3 or TRBV12-4 to TRBJ1-3, with D maybe TRBD1 (5 bases). Trimming removed 3 bases at V and 7 bases at J, with 13 bases between. This CDR3 is 14 amino acids long. The CDR3 here is CASSLGTALNTIYF. The DNA of the CDR3 is TGTGCCAGCAGTTTGGGGACGGCCCTGAACACCATATATTTT.

The sample holds many counts of this clonotype. The V and J genes are TRBV6-5 and TRBJ1-4; no clear D. With 0 bases removed from V and 3 bases from J, the gap between germline ends came to 5 bases. CDR1 and CDR2 (germline): MNHEY, SVGAGI. This CDR3 region has 14 residues. CDR3 sequence: CASSYSRANEKLFF. CDR3 DNA: TGTGCCAGCAGTTACTCTCGGGCTAATGAAAAACTGTTTTTT.

This rearrangement joins TRBV6-1 to TRBJ2-5; D gene unclear. The ends were cut back, 6 bases at V and 1 base at J, with 9 bases in the middle. In germline, CDR1 is MNHNS, CDR2 SASEGT. This CDR3 comprises 13 residues. In nucleotides, the CDR3 is TGTGCCAGCAGAGACATAGCCCAAGAGACCCAGTACTTC. Its translation: CASRDIAQETQYF.

This clonotype was recorded many times. The chain uses TRBV5-1 and TRBJ2-3; TRBD1 agrees at 7 bases. This CDR3 is built from 15 residues. The V gene end was trimmed by 4 bases and the J gene end by 2 bases; junction bases not matched to a gene: 7. Germline CDR1 is SGHRS and CDR2 is YFSETQ. CDR3: CASSTRQGPTDTQYF. The CDR3 nucleotides are TGCGCCAGCAGCACCCGACAGGGACCCACAGATACGCAGTATTTT.

This clonotype was counted many times. The gene calls are TRBV20-1 and TRBJ2-7; D gene ambiguous. Looked up from germline, CDR1 is DFQATT and CDR2 is SNEGSKA (reference sequence). Trimming removed 3 bases at V and 3 bases at J, with 12 bases between. The CDR3 totals 13 residues. CDR3 sequence: CSASLLDDYEQYF. The CDR3 nucleotides read TGCAGTGCTAGTTTGTTAGATGACTACGAGCAGTACTTC.

This clonotype has a count of ten or more. The V gene is TRBV20-1, the J gene TRBJ2-2; D is uncertain. Trimming cost V 3 bases and J 5 bases, with 16 bases left between them. The CDR3 consists of 15 residues. The V gene's germline CDR1 is DFQATT and CDR2 SNEGSKA (reference sequence). Here the CDR3 reads CSASPDGRVTGELFF. The CDR3 DNA sequence: TGCAGTGCTAGCCCGGACGGGCGAGTAACCGGGGAGCTGTTTTTT.

V is TRBV12-3 or TRBV12-4 and J is TRBJ2-3, with D tentatively TRBD2 (6 bases). The CDR3 consists of 16 residues. Trimming pared 6 bases from V and 6 bases from J, leaving 22 bases between. The CDR3 DNA follows: TGTGCCAGCAGCCAGCGGGCTGGGGCGGTAGGGGATACGCAGTATTTT. Translated: CASSQRAGAVGDTQYF.

V usage is TRBV20-1 and J usage is TRBJ2-7; D might be TRBD2 (6 bases). Trimming stripped 6 bases from V and 0 bases from J, with 15 bases between. The CDR3 length is 14 residues. Per germline, CDR1 DFQATT and CDR2 SNEGSKA (reference sequence). CDR3 in amino acids: CSATERASSYEQYF. DNA of the CDR3: TGCAGTGCGACTGAGCGGGCGTCCTCCTACGAGCAGTACTTC.

The J gene is TRBJ1-6, the V gene TRBV20-1; no firm D call. Trimming left V 3 bases short and J 4 bases short, with 7 bases between. CDR1 and CDR2 (germline): DFQATT, SNEGSKA (reference sequence). The CDR3 spans 13 residues. The CDR3 DNA is TGCAGTGCTAGCGGGGAATATAATTCACCCCTCCACTTT. It yields the protein CSASGEYNSPLHF.

Many counts were recorded for this clonotype. V gene TRBV2 combines with J gene TRBJ1-6; D gene uncertain. Trimming took off 11 bases at V and 9 bases at J, with 20 bases between the two ends. Germline V gene lookup returns CDR1 SNHLY and CDR2 FYNNEI. This CDR3 comprises 14 residues. The CDR3 sequence: CAANPPGKISPLHF. The CDR3 DNA reads TGTGCCGCCAACCCCCCGGGAAAAATTTCACCCCTCCACTTT. Combining the CDR3 with reference TRBV2 and TRBJ1-6 gives the whole variable domain EPEVTQTPSHQVTQMGQEVILRCVPISNHLYFYWYRQILGQKVEFLVSFYNNEISEKSEIFDDQFSVERPDGSNFTLKIRSTKLEDSAMYFCAANPPGKISPLHFGNGTRLTVT.

This clonotype was seen repeatedly, ten times or more. V gene TRBV28 combines with J gene TRBJ1-4; D unresolved. The CDR3 is 14 residues long. The germline V gene encodes CDR1 MDHEN and CDR2 SYDVKM. V dropped 2 bases and J dropped 0 bases, with 4 bases sitting between them. This chain's CDR3 is CASSLDATNEKLFF. CDR3 in DNA: TGTGCCAGCAGTTTAGATGCAACTAATGAAAAACTGTTTTTT.

This clonotype was seen many times. The rearrangement uses TRBV29-1 and TRBJ2-1; TRBD1 matches at 9 bases. In germline, CDR1 is SQVTM, CDR2 ANQGSEA. The CDR3 totals 15 residues. V lost 6 bases and J lost 5; bases outside the gene matches: 11. CDR3 loop: CSVGFGTGHHNEQFF. The CDR3 nucleotides are TGCAGCGTCGGATTCGGGACAGGGCACCACAATGAGCAGTTCTTC.

This clonotype has a count of ten or more. CDR3 amino acids: CASRPNTGGSTDTQYF. In nucleotides, the CDR3 is TGTGCCAGCCGACCCAATACAGGGGGGAGCACAGATACGCAGTATTTT. The V gene is TRBV12-3 or TRBV12-4, the J gene TRBJ2-3, with 8 bases lining up with TRBD1. V was clipped by 8 bases and J by 0 bases; unmatched bases: 10. The CDR3 loop spans 16 amino acids.

Only a few counts were recorded for this clonotype. The rearrangement links TRBV5-1 to TRBJ2-7; 9 bases match TRBD1. V shed 1 base and J 5 bases; nucleotides not matched to a gene: 7. The CDR3 extends over 15 amino acids. The germline CDR1 and CDR2 sequences are SGHRS and YFSETQ. Here the CDR3 DNA reads TGCGCCAGCAGCTTGTCGCAGGGACAGGGTCACGAGCAGTACTTC. Residues: CASSLSQGQGHEQYF.

This clonotype was detected many times. The CDR3 bases are TGTGCCAGCTCGCCTCAAGCTAGCGGGAGCTCCTACGAGCAGTACTTC. This translates into CASSPQASGSSYEQYF. The gene calls are TRBV18 and TRBJ2-7; 10 nucleotides match TRBD2. V trimming: 6 bases; J trimming: 0 bases; junction bases outside the gene matches: 8. CDR1 and CDR2 (germline): KGHSH, LQKENI. CDR3 size: 16 residues.

The table lists this clonotype with many counts. The J gene is TRBJ1-4, the V gene TRBV6-1, with D perhaps matching TRBD1 (5 bases). The CDR3 consists of 14 residues. Trimming took off 6 bases at V and 4 bases at J, with 12 bases between the two ends. The germline gives CDR1 MNHNS, CDR2 SASEGT. CDR3 sequence (DNA): TGTGCCAGCAGCCCAAGACAGATTAATGAAAAACTGTTTTTT. This codes for CASSPRQINEKLFF.

This clonotype showed up just a few times. The genes are TRBV12-3 or TRBV12-4 and TRBJ1-2; D is unclear. The CDR3 covers 15 residues. The V end was cut by 7 bases, the J end by 4 bases, with 19 bases between. The CDR3 nucleotides read TGTGCCAGCACCCTAGGGAACCTTAGTAGCTATGGCTACACCTTC. It is translated as CASTLGNLSSYGYTF.

In this sample, this clonotype turned up many times. The genes are TRBV7-3 and TRBJ2-1, with 13 bases fitting TRBD2. From germline, CDR1 is SGHTA and CDR2 FQGTGA. The CDR3 has 15 amino acids. The V segment lost 1 base and the J segment 8 bases; nucleotides outside the gene matches: 2. The CDR3 region has the DNA TGTGCCAGCAGCTTAAGCACTAGCGGGAGGGATGAGCAGTTCTTC. Protein product: CASSLSTSGRDEQFF.

This clonotype occurred a few times. V gene TRBV27 combines with J gene TRBJ2-4; 7 bases match TRBD1. Losses at the gene ends were 3 bases for V and 7 bases for J; bases not matched to a gene: 3. Germline values: CDR1 MNHEY, CDR2 SMNVEV (reference sequence). The CDR3 runs to 13 residues. CDR3 sequence (DNA): TGTGCCAGCAGTTTTGAGGGGGCTAACATTCAGTACTTC. Its protein product is CASSFEGANIQYF.

In its sample, this clonotype was seen many times. This chain uses TRBV5-1 with TRBJ2-1, with 8 bases identical to TRBD2. Trimming cost V 4 bases and J 4 bases; bases outside gene matches: 4. The CDR3 extends over 14 amino acids. Germline V CDR1 and CDR2: SGHRS, YFSETQ. DNA of the CDR3: TGCGCCAGCAGCCCGACTAGCGTATACAATGAGCAGTTCTTC. Translation gives CASSPTSVYNEQFF.

The genes are TRBV6-2 or TRBV6-3 and TRBJ2-7, with D possibly matching TRBD1 (8 bases). The germline V gene has CDR1 MNHEY and CDR2 SVGEGT. V was clipped by 9 bases and J by 9 bases, with 18 bases between them. This CDR3 comprises 12 residues. In DNA, the CDR3 is TGTGCCAGGACAGGGGACTATACGAGGCAGTACTTC. Protein: CARTGDYTRQYF.

This clonotype was found a few times. Here the CDR3 omits its conserved ending phenylalanine or tryptophan, so a read error is the likely source. V is TRBV9 and J is TRBJ1-2; the D is unclear. V was trimmed by 0 bases and J by 3 bases, leaving 9 bases between them. This CDR3 spans 14 amino acids. Germline loops: CDR1 SGDLS, CDR2 YYNGEE. The CDR3 DNA reads TGTGCCAGCAGCGTAGAAGGCAGCTACTATGGCTACACCCTC. This codes for CASSVEGSYYGYTL.

In this sample, this clonotype turned up a few times. The chain has TRBV10-3 and TRBJ2-1, with TRBD1 matching over 10 bases. The V and J ends lost 6 bases and 6 bases, in that order; junction bases with no gene match: 5. Germline CDR1 reads ENHRY; CDR2 reads SYGVKD. CDR3 length: 14 residues. The CDR3 reads CAISRGQGFNEQFF. The CDR3 DNA reads as TGTGCCATCAGCAGGGGACAGGGGTTCAATGAGCAGTTCTTC.

In its sample, this clonotype was seen many times. V usage is TRBV28 and J usage is TRBJ2-1; TRBD1 or TRBD2 may be the D gene (5 bases each). This CDR3 contains 17 residues. V was trimmed by 3 bases and J by 6 bases, leaving 21 bases between them. CDR1 and CDR2 (germline): MDHEN, SYDVKM. The CDR3 DNA reads TGTGCCAGCAGTTTGGGGACGAAGGACTCGGCGCTCAATGAGCAGTTCTTC. Its protein is CASSLGTKDSALNEQFF.

This clonotype occurred many times. The chain uses TRBV4-3 and TRBJ2-3; D might be TRBD2 (5 bases). The CDR3 is made up of 15 amino acids. Germline V CDR1 and CDR2: LGHNA, YSLEER. Deletions cut 1 base from V and 4 bases from J, with 12 bases between. Here the CDR3 reads CASSQAPLGADTQYF. The CDR3 DNA reads as TGCGCCAGCAGCCAAGCCCCCCTCGGGGCAGATACGCAGTATTTT.

This clonotype was observed many times. The chain has TRBV5-5 and TRBJ2-5; weak D call: TRBD1 (6 bases). In germline, CDR1 is SGHKS, CDR2 YYEKEE (reference sequence). V lost 0 bases to trimming and J lost 5 bases, with 23 bases between them. The CDR3 loop spans 18 amino acids. The CDR3 DNA reads TGTGCCAGCAGCTTGGACGGTACTTGGGGGCAGAGAGGGGAGACCCAGTACTTC. Its translation is CASSLDGTWGQRGETQYF. Full variable domain (remainder filled in from reference TRBV5-5 and TRBJ2-5): DAGVTQSPTHLIKTRGQQVTLRCSPISGHKSVSWYQQVLGQGPQFIFQYYEKEERGRGNFPDRFSARQFPNYSSELNVNALLLGDSALYLCASSLDGTWGQRGETQYFGPGTRLLVL.

The chain has TRBV4-1 and TRBJ1-2; TRBD1 matches at 9 bases. The germline V gene has CDR1 MGHRA and CDR2 YSYEKL. The CDR3 sequence is 13 residues long. The V and J ends lost 6 bases and 7 bases, in that order; junction bases with no gene match: 6. CDR3 residues: CASRATGGIGYTF. The CDR3 DNA reads as TGCGCCAGCAGGGCGACAGGGGGAATTGGCTACACCTTC.

V usage is TRBV19 and J usage is TRBJ2-1; tentative D call: TRBD2 (6 bases). Germline V gene lookup returns CDR1 LNHDA and CDR2 SQIVND (reference sequence). The CDR3 has 15 residues. V was pared by 6 bases and J by 4 bases, with 16 bases between. The CDR3 DNA sequence: TGTGCCAGTAGGTCCCCTGCGGGGCTGTACAATGAGCAGTTCTTC. Amino acids: CASRSPAGLYNEQFF.